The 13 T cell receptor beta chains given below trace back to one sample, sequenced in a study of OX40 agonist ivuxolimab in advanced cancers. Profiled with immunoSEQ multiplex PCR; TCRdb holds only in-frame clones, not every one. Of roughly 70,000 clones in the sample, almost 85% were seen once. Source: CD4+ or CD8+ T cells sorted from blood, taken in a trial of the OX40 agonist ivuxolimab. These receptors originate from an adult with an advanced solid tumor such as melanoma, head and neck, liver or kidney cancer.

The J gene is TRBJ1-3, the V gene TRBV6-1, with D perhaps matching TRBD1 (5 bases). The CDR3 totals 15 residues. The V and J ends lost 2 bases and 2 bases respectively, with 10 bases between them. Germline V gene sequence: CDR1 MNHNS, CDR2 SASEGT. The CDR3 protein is CASSEMGGTGNTIYF. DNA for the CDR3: TGTGCCAGCAGTGAAATGGGGGGAACTGGAAACACCATATATTTT.

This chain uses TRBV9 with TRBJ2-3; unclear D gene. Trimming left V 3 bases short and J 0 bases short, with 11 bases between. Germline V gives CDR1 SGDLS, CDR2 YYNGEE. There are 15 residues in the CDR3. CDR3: CASSAVGASTDTQYF. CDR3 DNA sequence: TGTGCCAGCAGCGCCGTGGGCGCCAGCACAGATACGCAGTATTTT.

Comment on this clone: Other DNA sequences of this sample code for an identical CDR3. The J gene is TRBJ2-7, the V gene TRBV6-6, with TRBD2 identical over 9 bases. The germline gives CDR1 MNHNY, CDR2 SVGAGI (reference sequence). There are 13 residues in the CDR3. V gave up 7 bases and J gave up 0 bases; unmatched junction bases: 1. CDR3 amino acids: CASNSGGSYEQYF. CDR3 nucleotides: TGTGCCAGCAATAGCGGGGGCTCCTACGAGCAGTACTTC.

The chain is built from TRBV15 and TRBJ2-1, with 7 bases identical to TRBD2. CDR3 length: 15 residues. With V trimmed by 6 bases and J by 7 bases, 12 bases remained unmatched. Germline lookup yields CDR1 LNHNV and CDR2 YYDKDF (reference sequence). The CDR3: CATRKRGVTKNEQFF. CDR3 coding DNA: TGTGCCACCAGGAAACGGGGGGTGACTAAGAATGAGCAGTTCTTC.

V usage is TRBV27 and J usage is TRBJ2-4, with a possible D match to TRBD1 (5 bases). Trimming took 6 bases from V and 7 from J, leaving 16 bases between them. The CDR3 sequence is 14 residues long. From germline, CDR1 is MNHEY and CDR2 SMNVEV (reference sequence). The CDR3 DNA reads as TGTGCCAGCAGCCAGCAGGGCCCCTGGAACATTCAGTACTTC. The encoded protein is CASSQQGPWNIQYF.

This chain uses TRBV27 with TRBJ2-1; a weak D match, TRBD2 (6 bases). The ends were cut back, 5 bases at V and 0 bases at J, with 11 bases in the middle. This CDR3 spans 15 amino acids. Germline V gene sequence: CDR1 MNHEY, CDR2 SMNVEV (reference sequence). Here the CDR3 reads CASSVGRSSYNEQFF. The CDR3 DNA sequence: TGTGCCAGCAGTGTAGGGAGGAGCTCCTACAATGAGCAGTTCTTC.

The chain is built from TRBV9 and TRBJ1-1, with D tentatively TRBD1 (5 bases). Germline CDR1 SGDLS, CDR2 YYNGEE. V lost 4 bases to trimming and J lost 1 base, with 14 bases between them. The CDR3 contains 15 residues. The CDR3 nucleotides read TGTGCCAGCAGCCCCAGAGGGCAGGGGAACACTGAAGCTTTCTTT. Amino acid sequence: CASSPRGQGNTEAFF. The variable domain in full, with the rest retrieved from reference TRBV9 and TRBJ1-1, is DSGVTQTPKHLITATGQRVTLRCSPRSGDLSVYWYQQSLDQGLQFLIQYYNGEERAKGNILERFSAQQFPDLHSELNLSSLELGDSALYFCASSPRGQGNTEAFFGQGTRLTVV.

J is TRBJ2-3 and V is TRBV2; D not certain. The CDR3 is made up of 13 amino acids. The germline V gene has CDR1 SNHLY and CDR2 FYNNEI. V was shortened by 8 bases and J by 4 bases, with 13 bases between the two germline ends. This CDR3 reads CASALVGSDTQYF. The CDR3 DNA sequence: TGTGCCAGCGCTCTGGTGGGGTCAGATACGCAGTATTTT.

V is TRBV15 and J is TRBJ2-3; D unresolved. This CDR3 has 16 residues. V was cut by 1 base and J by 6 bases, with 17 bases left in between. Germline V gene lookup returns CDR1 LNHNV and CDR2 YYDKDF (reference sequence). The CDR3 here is CATSRGSVLGLDTQYF. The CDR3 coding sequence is TGTGCCACCAGCAGAGGGTCGGTCCTGGGGTTGGATACGCAGTATTTT.

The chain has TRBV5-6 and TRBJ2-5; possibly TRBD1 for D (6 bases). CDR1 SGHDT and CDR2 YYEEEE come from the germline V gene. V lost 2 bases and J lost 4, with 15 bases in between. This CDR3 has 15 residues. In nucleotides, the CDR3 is TGTGCCAGCAGCTTACAGGGAATTCGGGGAGAGACCCAGTACTTC. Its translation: CASSLQGIRGETQYF.

CDR3 bases: TGTGCCAGCAGTGAAGCGAAGGGGCGCTCCTACGAGCAGTACTTC. Translating it yields CASSEAKGRSYEQYF. The V gene is TRBV6-1, the J gene TRBJ2-7; weak D call: TRBD1 (5 bases). V was pared by 0 bases and J by 0 bases, with 9 bases between. This CDR3 has 15 amino acids. The germline V gene has CDR1 MNHNS and CDR2 SASEGT.

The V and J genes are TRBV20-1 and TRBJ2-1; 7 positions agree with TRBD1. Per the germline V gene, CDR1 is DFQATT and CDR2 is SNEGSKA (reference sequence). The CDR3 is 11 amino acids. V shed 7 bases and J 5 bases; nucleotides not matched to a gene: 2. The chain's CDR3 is CSGTGDNEQFF. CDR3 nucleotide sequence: TGCAGTGGAACAGGGGACAATGAGCAGTTCTTC.

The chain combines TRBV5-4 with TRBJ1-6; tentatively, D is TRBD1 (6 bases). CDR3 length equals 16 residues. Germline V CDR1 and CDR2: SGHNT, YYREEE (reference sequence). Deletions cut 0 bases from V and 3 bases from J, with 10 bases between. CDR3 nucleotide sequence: TGTGCCAGCAGCTTGGGACAGGATAGCTATAATTCACCCCTCCACTTT. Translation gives CASSLGQDSYNSPLHF.